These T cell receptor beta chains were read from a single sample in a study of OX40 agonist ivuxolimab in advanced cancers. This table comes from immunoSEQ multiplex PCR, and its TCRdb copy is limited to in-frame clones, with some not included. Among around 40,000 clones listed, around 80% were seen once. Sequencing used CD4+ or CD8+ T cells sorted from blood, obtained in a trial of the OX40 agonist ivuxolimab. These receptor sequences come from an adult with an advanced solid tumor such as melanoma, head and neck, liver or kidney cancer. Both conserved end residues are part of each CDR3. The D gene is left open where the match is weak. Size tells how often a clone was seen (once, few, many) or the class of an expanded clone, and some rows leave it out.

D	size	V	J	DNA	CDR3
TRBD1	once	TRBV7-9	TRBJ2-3	TGTGCCAGCAGCTTTGGACAGGGGAGAGTCACAGATACGCAGTATTTT	CASSFGQGRVTDTQYF
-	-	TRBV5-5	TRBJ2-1	TGTGCCAGCAGCTTGGCCGCCTTTTCTGGGGAGTTCTTC	CASSLAAFSGEFF
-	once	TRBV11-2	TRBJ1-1	TGTGCCAGCACCCTAAACAGGGCCGACACTGAAGCTTTCTTT	CASTLNRADTEAFF
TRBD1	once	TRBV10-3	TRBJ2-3	TGTGCCATCAGTGGAGGGGACAGGGGGATTCCAACAGATACGCAGTATTTT	CAISGGDRGIPTDTQYF
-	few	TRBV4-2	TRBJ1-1	TGTGCCAGCAGCCAAGTTGGAGTTAGTAAGATGATAGAAGCTTTCTTT	CASSQVGVSKMIEAFF
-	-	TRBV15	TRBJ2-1	TGTGCCACCAGCAGAATCGGGGTGGGGTACAATGAGCAGTTCTTC	CATSRIGVGYNEQFF
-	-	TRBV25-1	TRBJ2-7	TGTGCCAGCAGTGCGCCTACCCCGGGAGAGCAGTACTTC	CASSAPTPGEQYF
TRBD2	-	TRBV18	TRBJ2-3	TGTGCCAGCTCACCCAGCGGGATGTCAGATACGCAGTATTTT	CASSPSGMSDTQYF
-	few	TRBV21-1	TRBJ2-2	TGTGCCAGCAGCAAAGTCACGCCGGGACTAATGAACACCGGGGAGCTGTTTTTT	CASSKVTPGLMNTGELFF
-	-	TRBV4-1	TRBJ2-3	TGCGCCAGCAGCCAAGCCGGGACTTTTAGCACAGATACGCAGTATTTT	CASSQAGTFSTDTQYF
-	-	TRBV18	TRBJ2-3	TGTGCCAGCTCCCCGGGCACAGATACGCAGTATTTT	CASSPGTDTQYF
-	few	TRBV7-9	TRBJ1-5	TGTGCCAGCAGCTTAGCGCGGGACAGCAATCAGCCCCAGCATTTT	CASSLARDSNQPQHF
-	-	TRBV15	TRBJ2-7	TGTGCCACCAGCAGTCCAGTCTCCCCCCGGGGGGAGCAGTACTTC	CATSSPVSPRGEQYF
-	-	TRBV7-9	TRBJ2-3	TGTGCCAGCGGAACCCGTAGCACAGATACGCAGTATTTT	CASGTRSTDTQYF
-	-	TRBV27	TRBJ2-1	TGTGCCAGTACACAACAGGGCCCCGGCAGTGAGCAGTTCTTC	CASTQQGPGSEQFF
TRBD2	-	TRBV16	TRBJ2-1	TGTGCCAGCAGCCAACCCAGCGGGAGGAGCTCCTGCAATGAGCAGTTCTTC	CASSQPSGRSSCNEQFF
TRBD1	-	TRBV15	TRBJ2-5	TGTGCCACCAGCAGAGATCGAGGGGGCGGCGAGACCCAGTACTTC	CATSRDRGGGETQYF
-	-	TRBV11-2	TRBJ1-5	TGTGCCCTCCTTAGGGGGGATCCAGATAATAGCAATCAGCCCCAGCATTTT	CALLRGDPDNSNQPQHF
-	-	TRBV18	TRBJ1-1	TGTGCCAGCTCACCCCCGGGGGGGCGCGGCACTGAAGCTTTCTTT	CASSPPGGRGTEAFF
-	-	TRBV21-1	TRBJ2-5	TGTGCCAGCAGCAAAGATTATAGGCGGACTAGCGGGAAGGGGACCCAGTACTTC	CASSKDYRRTSGKGTQYF
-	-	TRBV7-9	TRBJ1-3	TGTGCCAGCAGCCGGGGGACACAACACGGAAACACCATATATTTT	CASSRGTQHGNTIYF
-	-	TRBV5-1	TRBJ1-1	TGCGCCAGCAGCTGGCGCGCGGGGGCGGGAACTGAAGCTTTCTTT	CASSWRAGAGTEAFF